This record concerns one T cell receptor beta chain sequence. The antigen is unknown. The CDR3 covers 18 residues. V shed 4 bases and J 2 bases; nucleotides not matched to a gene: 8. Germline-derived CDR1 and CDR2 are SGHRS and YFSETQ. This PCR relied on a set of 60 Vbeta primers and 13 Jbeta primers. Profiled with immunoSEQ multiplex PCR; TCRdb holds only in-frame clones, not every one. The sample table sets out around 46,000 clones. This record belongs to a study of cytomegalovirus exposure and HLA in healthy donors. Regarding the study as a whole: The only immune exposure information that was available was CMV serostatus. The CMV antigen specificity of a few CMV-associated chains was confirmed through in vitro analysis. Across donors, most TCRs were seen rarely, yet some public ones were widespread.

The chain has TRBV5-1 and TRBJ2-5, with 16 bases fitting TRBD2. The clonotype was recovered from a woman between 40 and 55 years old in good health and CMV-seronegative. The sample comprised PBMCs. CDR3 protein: CASSEGTSGRGWQETQYF. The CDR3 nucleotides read TGCGCCAGCAGCGAAGGGACTAGCGGGAGGGGTTGGCAAGAGACCCAGTACTTC.